This TCR beta chain was identified during a study of cytomegalovirus exposure and HLA in healthy donors. Study results and limitations: As was reported, the classifier diagnosed cytomegalovirus status with high specificity and sensitivity. The study put about 180 TCR beta chains on its list as cytomegalovirus-associated. Many donors carried some public TCRs, although rarity characterized most TCR sequences.

TCRdb's copy holds only in-frame clones and misses some; the assay was immunoSEQ multiplex PCR. The top ten hold over 1.5% of the sample, which has fewer than 130,000 clones, approximately 89% seen once. This CDR3 spans 11 amino acids. V was pared by 10 bases and J by 6 bases, with 5 bases of the junction left unmatched. Per germline, CDR1 MNHNS and CDR2 SASEGT. Note on this clone: The target antigen is unknown.

The validation cohort, a group of over a hundred subjects, included the donors and was separate from the roughly 670-subject first cohort. The genes are TRBV6-1 and TRBJ2-7; 8 bases fit TRBD2. This TCR derives from a woman under 30 in good health and CMV-seronegative. The sample consisted of PBMCs. The CDR3 nucleotides read TGTGCCACGTCCCGGGAGGGCGAGCAGTACTTC. This gives the protein CATSREGEQYF.